The source of this TCR beta chain is a study of cytomegalovirus exposure and HLA in healthy donors. Study details: As released early, the data held around 80 million unique TCRs from HLA-typed donors. General study findings and limits: In vitro checks showed that three CMV-associated chains really do target CMV antigens. Researchers reportedly found TCR beta sequences accurately predicted most subjects' HLA-A and HLA-B alleles.

The V gene end was trimmed by 7 bases and the J gene end by 2 bases; junction bases not matched to a gene: 1. CDR1 is MGHDK, CDR2 SYGVNS, per germline. The CDR3 is 12 amino acids. Points on this clone: Its antigen is unknown.

60 Vbeta and 13 Jbeta primers were used in PCR. Profiling relied on immunoSEQ multiplex PCR, and the TCRdb table lists in-frame clones only, not all of them. The table records under 130,000 clones, over 65% of them present only once. This sequence joins TRBV25-1 and TRBJ1-2; 7 bases are shared with TRBD1. The sample was PBMCs. The clonotype was recovered from a female donor in good health and CMV-seropositive. Here the CDR3 DNA reads TGTGCCAGCACGACAGGGAACTATGGCTACACCTTC. It is translated as CASTTGNYGYTF.